This T cell receptor (beta chain) is drawn from a study of cytomegalovirus exposure and HLA in healthy donors. The wider study: The Caucasian-associated ancestry cluster held roughly 78% of 300 to 500 genotyped donors. Findings and limits, study-wide: CMV serostatus was the only recorded immune exposure for donors. According to a later analysis, most TCR beta chains associated with CMV appeared HLA-restricted.

The PCR employed 60 Vbeta primers together with 13 Jbeta primers. Some clones are missing from TCRdb's copy, which holds only in-frame ones; the method was immunoSEQ multiplex PCR. Of approximately 110,000 clones in the sample, approximately 79% were seen once. Worth noting for this clone: Its target is unknown.

The CDR3 loop spans 15 amino acids. Germline CDR1 MDHEN, CDR2 SYDVKM. Trimming removed 3 bases at V and 0 bases at J, with 9 bases between. The gene calls are TRBV28 and TRBJ1-3, with D possibly TRBD1 on 5 matching bases. The clonotype originates from a middle-aged woman in good health and CMV-seronegative. Sequenced material: PBMCs. This CDR3 reads CASSLEGYSGNTIYF. The CDR3 coding sequence is TGTGCCAGCAGTTTGGAGGGGTACTCTGGAAACACCATATATTTT.